This TCR beta chain was obtained from a study of shared clonotypes between healthy human individuals. Points on this clone: Its antigen remains unidentified.

Adults of Caucasian background living in Nashville, Tennessee made up all donors. V trimming: 0 bases; J trimming: 7 bases; junction bases outside the gene matches: 7. The V gene's germline CDR1 is GTSNPN and CDR2 SVGIG (reference sequence). This CDR3 spans 14 amino acids. Assay: immunoSEQ multiplex PCR; the TCRdb copy retains only in-frame clones and omits some. The data show approximately 1.5 million clones, with 95% to 99% seen just once and around 0.45% held by the top ten. Regarding the study as a whole: Investigators collected only blood, and repertoires in tissues likely differ.

Material: naive CD4+ T cells sorted from blood. The sample's subset: CD45RA+ positively selected. The chain has TRBV30 and TRBJ1-2; TRBD1 matches 8 bases. The origin of this receptor is a man younger than 40 in good health. CDR3 coding DNA: TGTGCCTGGAGTGTACACAGGGGGAATCTTGGCTACACCTTC. Translation gives CAWSVHRGNLGYTF.